This TCR beta chain was sequenced during a study of cytomegalovirus exposure and HLA in healthy donors. CDR3 length: 20 residues. Losses at the gene ends were 0 bases for V and 0 bases for J; bases not matched to a gene: 9. CDR1 and CDR2 from the germline V gene are MGHRA and YSYEKL. The PCR employed 60 Vbeta primers together with 13 Jbeta primers. The repertoire was sequenced with immunoSEQ multiplex PCR; TCRdb's copy has only in-frame clones and lacks some. The table lists more than 110,000 clones, around 81% of them singletons. Sample: PBMCs. This clonotype was obtained from a male donor in good health and CMV-seronegative. The chain carries TRBV4-1 and TRBJ2-1; 12 bases line up with TRBD2. CDR3 DNA sequence: TGCGCCAGCAGCCAAGACCCCGGGACTAGCGGGTTTAGCTCCTACAATGAGCAGTTCTTC. Protein product: CASSQDPGTSGFSSYNEQFF.